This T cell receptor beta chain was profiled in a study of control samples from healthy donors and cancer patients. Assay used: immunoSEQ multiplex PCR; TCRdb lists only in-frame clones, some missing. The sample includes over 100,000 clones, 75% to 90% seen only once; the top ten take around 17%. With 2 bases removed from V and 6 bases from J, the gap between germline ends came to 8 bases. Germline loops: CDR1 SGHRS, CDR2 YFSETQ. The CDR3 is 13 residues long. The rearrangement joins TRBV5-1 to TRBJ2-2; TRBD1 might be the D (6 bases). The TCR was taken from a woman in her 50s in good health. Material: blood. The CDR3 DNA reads TGCGCCAGCAGCTTTCAGGGGCCCGGGGAGCTGTTTTTT. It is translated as CASSFQGPGELFF.